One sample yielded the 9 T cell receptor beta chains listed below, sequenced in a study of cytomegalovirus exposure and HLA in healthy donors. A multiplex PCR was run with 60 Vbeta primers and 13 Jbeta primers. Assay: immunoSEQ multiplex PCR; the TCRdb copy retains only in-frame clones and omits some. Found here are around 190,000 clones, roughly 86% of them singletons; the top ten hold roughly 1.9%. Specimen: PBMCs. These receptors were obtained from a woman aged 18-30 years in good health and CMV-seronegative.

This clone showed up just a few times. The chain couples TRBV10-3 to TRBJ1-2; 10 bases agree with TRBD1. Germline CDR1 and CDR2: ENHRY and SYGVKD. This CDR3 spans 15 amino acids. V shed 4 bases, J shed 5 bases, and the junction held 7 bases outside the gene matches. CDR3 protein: CAISGVPGQGYGYTF. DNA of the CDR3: TGTGCCATCAGTGGGGTACCGGGACAGGGGTATGGCTACACCTTC.

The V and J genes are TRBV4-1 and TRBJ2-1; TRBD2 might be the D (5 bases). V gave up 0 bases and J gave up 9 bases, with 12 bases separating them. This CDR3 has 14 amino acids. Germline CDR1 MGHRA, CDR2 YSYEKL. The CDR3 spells CASSQDPSSGEQFF. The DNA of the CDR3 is TGCGCCAGCAGCCAAGATCCTTCGAGCGGTGAGCAGTTCTTC.

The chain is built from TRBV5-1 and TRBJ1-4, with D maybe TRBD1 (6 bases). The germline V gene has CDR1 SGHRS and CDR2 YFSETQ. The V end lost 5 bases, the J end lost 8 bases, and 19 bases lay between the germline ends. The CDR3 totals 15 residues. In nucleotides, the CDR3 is TGCGCCAGCAGGTCACAGGGATACGAAGGGGAAAAACTGTTTTTT. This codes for CASRSQGYEGEKLFF.

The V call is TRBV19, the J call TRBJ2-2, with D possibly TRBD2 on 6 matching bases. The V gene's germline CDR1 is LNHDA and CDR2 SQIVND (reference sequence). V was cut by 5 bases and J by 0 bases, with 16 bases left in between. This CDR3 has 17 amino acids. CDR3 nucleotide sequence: TGTGCCAGTAGTGTCGGGACTCCTCCACCGAACACCGGGGAGCTGTTTTTT. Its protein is CASSVGTPPPNTGELFF.

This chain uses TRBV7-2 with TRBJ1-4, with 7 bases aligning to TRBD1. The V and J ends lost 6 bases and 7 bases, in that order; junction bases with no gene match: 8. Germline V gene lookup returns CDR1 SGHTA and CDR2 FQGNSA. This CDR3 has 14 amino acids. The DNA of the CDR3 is TGTGCCAGCAGTTTACAGGGGCTCGGTGAAAAACTGTTTTTT. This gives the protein CASSLQGLGEKLFF. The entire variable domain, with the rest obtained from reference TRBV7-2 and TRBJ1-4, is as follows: GAGVSQSPSNKVTEKGKDVELRCDPISGHTALYWYRQSLGQGLEFLIYFQGNSAPDKSGLPSDRFSAERTGGSVSTLTIQRTQQEDSAVYLCASSLQGLGEKLFFGSGTQLSVL.

CDR3 sequence: CASSWGQRTEAFF. The CDR3 DNA follows: TGTGCCAGCAGCTGGGGGCAGAGAACTGAAGCTTTCTTT. V is TRBV27 and J is TRBJ1-1, with D maybe TRBD1 (6 bases). Germline values: CDR1 MNHEY, CDR2 SMNVEV (reference sequence). The CDR3 extends over 13 amino acids. V lost 6 bases and J lost 5, with 13 bases in between.

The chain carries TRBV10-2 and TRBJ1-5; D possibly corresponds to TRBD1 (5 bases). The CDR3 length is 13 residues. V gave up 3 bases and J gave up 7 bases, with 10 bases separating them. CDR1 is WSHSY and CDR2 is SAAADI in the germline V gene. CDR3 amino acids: CASSERGDQPQHF. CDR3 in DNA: TGCGCCAGCAGTGAAAGGGGCGACCAGCCCCAGCATTTT.

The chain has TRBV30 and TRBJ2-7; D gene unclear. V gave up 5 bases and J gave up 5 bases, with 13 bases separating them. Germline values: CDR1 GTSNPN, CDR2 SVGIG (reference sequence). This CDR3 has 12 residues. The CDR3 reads CAWGRSINEQYF. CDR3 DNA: TGTGCCTGGGGCAGGTCCATCAACGAGCAGTACTTC.

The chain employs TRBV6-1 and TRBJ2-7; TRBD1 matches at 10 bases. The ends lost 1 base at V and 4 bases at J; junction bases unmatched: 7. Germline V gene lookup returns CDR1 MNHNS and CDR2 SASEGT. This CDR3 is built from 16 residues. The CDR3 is CASSEVVTGGLYEQYF. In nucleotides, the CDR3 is TGTGCCAGCAGTGAAGTGGTGACAGGGGGCTTGTACGAGCAGTACTTC.